This T cell receptor beta chain was sequenced during a study of control samples from healthy donors and cancer patients (dated by TCRdb to 2018 to 2021). Library preparation employed the immunoSEQ multiplex PCR assay. Imported from immuneACCESS, the table was reduced by TCRdb to in-frame sequences with V and J called. These copies leave out some clones; in studies compared against another copy, an unresolved V gene accounts for under half, and the cause of the remainder is not known. The sample table holds more than 140,000 clones, of which about 89% were seen once. The ten largest clones represent more than 6.5% of the sample. From its cysteine to its phenylalanine, the CDR3 spans 14 amino acids. Just CDR3 DNA is preserved here, 42 bases in frame from base 1. V is clipped by 1 base and J by 3 bases, and the sequence between their germline boundaries is 9 bases long. Based on the germline V gene (reference sequence), the CDR1 and CDR2 sequences are LGHDT and YNNKEL.

Regarding this clone: This receptor's antigen is unknown. Per-base qualities were not stored, and no clone one base away is much larger.

The clonotype comes from a man aged 18 to 29 in good health. Sequencing was done on a sample of blood. The chain joins TRBV3-1 (or the pseudogene TRBV3-2) to TRBJ1-2; the D gene is possibly TRBD1, with 6 bases matching. The nucleotide sequence reads TGTGCCAGCAGCCAAGGAGGGGGGGACTATGGCTACACCTTC. It translates to CASSQGGGDYGYTF.